Below are 30 T cell receptor beta chains sequenced from a single sample in a study of blood T cell repertoires in COVID-19. The table came from immunoSEQ multiplex PCR; TCRdb's copy has only in-frame clones and leaves some out. The sample has about 35,000 clones; 87% are singletons. The sequenced sample was peripheral blood. These receptors were taken from a human donor in a cohort sampled during active COVID-19.

This chain links TRBV4-3 with TRBJ2-7; 7 bases are shared with TRBD2. Germline values: CDR1 LGHNA, CDR2 YSLEER. The CDR3 consists of 15 residues. The V segment lost 0 bases and the J segment 3 bases; nucleotides outside the gene matches: 5. The CDR3 reads CASSQESSGNYEQYF. CDR3 bases: TGCGCCAGCAGCCAAGAGTCCAGCGGGAACTACGAGCAGTACTTC.

This clone was recorded once. The chain combines TRBV4-3 with TRBJ2-1; 8 bases are shared with TRBD2. Germline V CDR1 and CDR2: LGHNA, YSLEER. Unmatched junction bases numbered 12, after V lost 0 bases and J lost 8 bases. The CDR3 spans 17 residues. This CDR3 is CASSQDLSGGRGDEQFF. The CDR3, as DNA: TGCGCCAGCAGCCAAGATCTCAGCGGGGGCCGGGGGGATGAGCAGTTCTTC.

The chain is built from TRBV19 and TRBJ2-7; maybe TRBD1 (5 bases). CDR3 length equals 14 residues. Between the trimmed V and J ends, which lost 3 bases and 6 bases, there was a span of 15 bases. The germline gives CDR1 LNHDA, CDR2 SQIVND (reference sequence). CDR3 nucleotide sequence: TGTGCCAGTAGTATTGAGCAGGGTGGAGTCGAGCAGTACTTC. Protein sequence: CASSIEQGGVEQYF.

V gene TRBV28 combines with J gene TRBJ1-4; 9 bases match TRBD1. V trimming: 7 bases; J trimming: 8 bases; junction bases outside the gene matches: 8. From germline, CDR1 is MDHEN and CDR2 SYDVKM. This CDR3 has 14 amino acids. The CDR3 spells CASTPGQGLEKLFF. In DNA form, the CDR3 reads TGTGCCAGCACACCGGGACAGGGTCTCGAAAAACTGTTTTTT.

This clone appeared a single time. V is TRBV15 and J is TRBJ2-1; the D is unclear. Germline CDR1 and CDR2: LNHNV and YYDKDF (reference sequence). V was trimmed by 1 base and J by 4 bases, leaving 8 bases between them. This CDR3 region has 14 residues. CDR3 nucleotides: TGTGCCACCAGCAGAGGAGCCTTGTACAATGAGCAGTTCTTC. This encodes CATSRGALYNEQFF.

V is TRBV6-5 and J is TRBJ2-3; 7 bases map to TRBD1. J was trimmed by 5 bases and V by 6 bases; bases with no gene match: 8. Germline V gene sequence: CDR1 MNHEY, CDR2 SVGAGI. This CDR3 region has 14 residues. The CDR3 DNA reads TGTGCCAGCAGGAGAACAGGGGCCGGAGATACGCAGTATTTT. It encodes CASRRTGAGDTQYF.

This clone was counted between two and nine times. The junction does not match germline at one end; this may be a read error. This rearrangement joins TRBV11-3 to TRBJ2-5; 8 bases are shared with TRBD1. The CDR3 has 13 amino acids. CDR1 and CDR2 from the germline V gene are SGHNT and YENEEA. CDR3 nucleotides: TGTGCCAGCAGCTTAGTATCGGGACAGGAGAAAAACTTC. Its translation is CASSLVSGQEKNF.

V usage is TRBV14 and J usage is TRBJ2-7; possible D gene TRBD1, 6 bases. Germline CDR1 reads SGHDN; CDR2 reads FVKESK. V lost 0 bases and J 6 bases, leaving 15 bases between the germline ends. The CDR3 has 15 amino acids. The CDR3 sequence is CASSQDLGALGEQYF. CDR3 sequence (DNA): TGTGCCAGCAGCCAAGATTTGGGGGCCCTCGGCGAGCAGTACTTC.

The count of this clone is one. The chain combines TRBV28 with TRBJ2-1, with no clear D. The CDR3 totals 12 residues. V dropped 2 bases and J dropped 10 bases, with 9 bases sitting between them. Germline CDR1 MDHEN, CDR2 SYDVKM. CDR3 bases: TGTGCCAGCAGTTTAAACTTCAGGGAGCAGTTCTTC. Encoded protein: CASSLNFREQFF.

The J gene is TRBJ2-7, the V gene TRBV6-2 or TRBV6-3; D remains unclear. Germline loops: CDR1 MNHEY, CDR2 SVGEGT. The CDR3 consists of 12 residues. V lost 6 bases to trimming and J lost 4 bases, with 10 bases between them. Here the CDR3 reads CASSDRVYEQYF. The CDR3 DNA is TGTGCCAGCAGCGACCGGGTGTACGAGCAGTACTTC.

The chain links TRBV12-3 or TRBV12-4 to TRBJ2-7; D might be TRBD2 (6 bases). The V end lost 8 bases, the J end lost 10 bases, and 15 bases lay between the germline ends. The CDR3 spans 11 residues. CDR3 amino acids: CASRGFTSQYF. CDR3 DNA sequence: TGTGCCAGCCGAGGTTTCACTAGCCAGTACTTC.

The V gene is TRBV11-2, the J gene TRBJ2-2, with 9 nucleotides matching TRBD2. Unmatched junction bases numbered 3, after V lost 1 base and J lost 3 bases. The CDR3 is 16 residues long. Germline V gene sequence: CDR1 SGHAT, CDR2 FQNNGV. The CDR3 DNA reads TGTGCCAGCAGCTTAGGTAGCGGGAGTTACACCGGGGAGCTGTTTTTT. It yields the protein CASSLGSGSYTGELFF.

The chain employs TRBV7-4 and TRBJ2-7; TRBD1 aligns across 10 bases. The CDR3 extends over 16 amino acids. Per the germline V gene, CDR1 is SGHVT and CDR2 is SQSDAQ. The trim removed 1 base at V and 5 bases at J, leaving 8 bases unmatched. DNA for the CDR3: TGTGCCAGCAGCTTAGTGAGGGACAGGGGTCTCCACGAGCAGTACTTC. Amino acid sequence: CASSLVRDRGLHEQYF.

There are a few counts of this clone. The rearrangement uses TRBV7-8 and TRBJ2-7, with 7 nucleotides matching TRBD1. The CDR3 contains 14 residues. In germline, CDR1 is SGHVS, CDR2 FQNEAQ. With 1 base clipped from V and 5 bases from J, the junction kept 5 bases outside the gene matches. The CDR3 region has the DNA TGTGCCAGCAGCTTAGGGAGACAGGGCCACGAGCAGTACTTC. As protein: CASSLGRQGHEQYF.

The V gene is TRBV29-1, the J gene TRBJ1-4; D unclear. The CDR3 contains 13 residues. V gave up 4 bases and J gave up 8 bases, with 14 bases separating them. The germline V gene encodes CDR1 SQVTM and CDR2 ANQGSEA. CDR3 sequence reads: CSVGANNGEKLFF. The CDR3 bases are TGCAGCGTTGGGGCCAACAACGGAGAAAAACTGTTTTTT.

V gene TRBV9 combines with J gene TRBJ2-2; D not resolved. V was pared by 1 base and J by 4 bases, with 5 bases between. The CDR3 has 13 residues. In germline, CDR1 is SGDLS, CDR2 YYNGEE. The CDR3 here is CASSVQATGELFF. CDR3 DNA: TGTGCCAGCAGCGTACAAGCCACCGGGGAGCTGTTTTTT. Using reference TRBV9 and TRBJ2-2 for the parts outside the CDR3, the full variable domain is DSGVTQTPKHLITATGQRVTLRCSPRSGDLSVYWYQQSLDQGLQFLIQYYNGEERAKGNILERFSAQQFPDLHSELNLSSLELGDSALYFCASSVQATGELFFGEGSRLTVL.

The chain uses TRBV7-9 and TRBJ2-7; perhaps TRBD2 as D (6 bases). The length of the CDR3 is 19 residues. Germline V gives CDR1 SEHNR, CDR2 FQNEAQ (reference sequence). Trimming took 5 bases from V and 3 from J, leaving 29 bases between them. CDR3: CASSPTRVWRGGSLYEQYF. In DNA form, the CDR3 reads TGTGCCAGCAGCCCAACCAGGGTGTGGAGGGGTGGTAGTCTCTACGAGCAGTACTTC.

CDR3 amino acids: CASSLDRSSGGSTQYF. CDR3 bases: TGTGCCAGCAGCTTAGATCGATCTAGCGGGGGATCGACGCAGTATTTT. V usage is TRBV11-2 and J usage is TRBJ2-3; TRBD2 aligns across 10 bases. CDR3 length: 16 residues. Trimming cost V 0 bases and J 9 bases; bases outside gene matches: 9. In germline, CDR1 is SGHAT, CDR2 FQNNGV.

The count of this clone is one. The chain employs TRBV7-9 and TRBJ1-1, with a tentative D call TRBD1 (5 bases). The CDR3 is made up of 14 amino acids. V lost 0 bases, J lost 4 bases, and 9 bases lay in between. Germline lookup yields CDR1 SEHNR and CDR2 FQNEAQ (reference sequence). The CDR3 nucleotides are TGTGCCAGCAGCTTAGCCGGGGGTGGCACTGAAGCTTTCTTT. It yields the protein CASSLAGGGTEAFF.

Comment on this clone: An end of the junction differs from the germline gene, which may be a read error. The genes are TRBV7-7 and TRBJ1-1; no firm D call. The CDR3 loop spans 13 amino acids. Germline CDR1 SSHAT, CDR2 FNYEAQ (reference sequence). The CDR3: CASSLGRNTEAFF. Written as DNA, the CDR3 is TGTGCTAGCAGCTTAGGGAGGAACACTGAAGCTTTCTTT.

The chain couples TRBV6-5 to TRBJ1-6, with 8 bases aligning to TRBD1. With V trimmed by 4 bases and J by 7 bases, 6 bases remained unmatched. The CDR3 has 15 amino acids. Germline CDR1 is MNHEY and CDR2 is SVGAGI. As DNA, the CDR3 is TGTGCCAGCAGTTCGGCCGGGACAGGAAATTCACCCCTCCACTTT. Translation: CASSSAGTGNSPLHF.

V gene TRBV4-2 combines with J gene TRBJ2-5; TRBD2 agrees at 12 bases. CDR1 and CDR2 from the germline V gene are LGHNA and YNFKEQ. V trimming: 0 bases; J trimming: 5 bases; junction bases outside the gene matches: 7. The CDR3 is made up of 17 amino acids. The CDR3: CASSQDRGTSGSETQYF. The CDR3 nucleotides are TGTGCCAGCAGCCAAGATAGGGGGACTAGCGGGTCGGAGACCCAGTACTTC.

In this sample, this clone turned up a few times. This chain uses TRBV28 with TRBJ2-7; TRBD2 agrees at 16 bases. Germline-derived CDR1 and CDR2 are MDHEN and SYDVKM. The CDR3 has 16 residues. Trimming removed 3 bases from V and 5 bases from J; junction bases left unmatched: 4. The DNA for the CDR3 is TGTGCCAGCAGTTTGGGGACTAGCGGGGGGGAGGACGAGCAGTACTTC. This translates into CASSLGTSGGEDEQYF.

The J gene is TRBJ2-7, the V gene TRBV12-5; 8 nucleotides match TRBD2. Germline assignment: CDR1 LGHNT and CDR2 FRNRAP. V trimming: 9 bases; J trimming: 4 bases; junction bases outside the gene matches: 8. This CDR3 spans 13 amino acids. The CDR3 nucleotides are TGTGCTAGCGCCATCGGGGGGGTTTACGAGCAGTACTTC. This codes for CASAIGGVYEQYF.

The V gene is TRBV4-1, the J gene TRBJ1-2; D not resolved. There are 13 residues in the CDR3. The ends were cut back, 4 bases at V and 2 bases at J, with 8 bases in the middle. Per germline, CDR1 MGHRA and CDR2 YSYEKL. CDR3 sequence (DNA): TGCGCCAGCAGCCTTGGAGAAAACTATGGCTACACCTTC. This codes for CASSLGENYGYTF.

The rearrangement uses TRBV7-8 and TRBJ2-7, with a weak D call TRBD1 (6 bases). Looked up from germline, CDR1 is SGHVS and CDR2 is FQNEAQ. The ends were cut back, 3 bases at V and 10 bases at J, with 16 bases in the middle. The CDR3 is made up of 13 amino acids. CDR3 protein: CASSFVLGRGQYF. The CDR3 DNA reads as TGTGCCAGCAGCTTTGTCTTAGGCAGGGGACAGTACTTC.

This clone was found a few times. The chain combines TRBV5-1 with TRBJ2-7, with TRBD2 matching over 9 bases. Trimming took 1 base from V and 3 from J; bases not matched to a gene: 5. The CDR3 runs 15 residues. Germline V gene lookup returns CDR1 SGHRS and CDR2 YFSETQ. CDR3 nucleotide sequence: TGCGCCAGCAGCTTGCAGACTAGCGGCCTCTACGAGCAGTACTTC. Translation gives CASSLQTSGLYEQYF.

This chain connects TRBV5-4 to TRBJ2-2; D unresolved. CDR1 SGHNT and CDR2 YYREEE come from the germline V gene (reference sequence). The CDR3 sequence is 14 residues long. The V and J ends lost 2 bases and 0 bases respectively, with 5 bases between them. The CDR3 DNA follows: TGTGCCAGCAGCTTCTTAGCGAACACCGGGGAGCTGTTTTTT. Protein product: CASSFLANTGELFF.

As regards this clone: This sample includes further DNA sequences coding for the same CDR3. CDR3 protein: CASSSQAHYGYTF. For the CDR3, the DNA is TGTGCCAGCAGCTCCCAGGCGCACTATGGCTACACCTTC. This chain connects TRBV5-6 to TRBJ1-2; D unresolved. The CDR3 spans 13 residues. Germline V CDR1 and CDR2: SGHDT, YYEEEE. V was clipped by 3 bases and J by 3 bases, with 9 bases between them. Combining the CDR3 with reference TRBV5-6 and TRBJ1-2 gives the whole variable domain DAGVTQSPTHLIKTRGQQVTLRCSPKSGHDTVSWYQQALGQGPQFIFQYYEEEERQRGNFPDRFSGHQFPNYSSELNVNALLLGDSALYLCASSSQAHYGYTFGSGTRLTVV.

The V gene is TRBV6-5, the J gene TRBJ2-2; the match to TRBD1 covers 8 bases. This CDR3 is built from 14 residues. V lost 6 bases, J lost 6 bases, and 6 bases stayed unmatched. The germline V gene has CDR1 MNHEY and CDR2 SVGAGI. The CDR3 protein is CASSRTGPPGELFF. The CDR3 bases are TGTGCCAGCAGCCGGACAGGGCCCCCCGGGGAGCTGTTTTTT.